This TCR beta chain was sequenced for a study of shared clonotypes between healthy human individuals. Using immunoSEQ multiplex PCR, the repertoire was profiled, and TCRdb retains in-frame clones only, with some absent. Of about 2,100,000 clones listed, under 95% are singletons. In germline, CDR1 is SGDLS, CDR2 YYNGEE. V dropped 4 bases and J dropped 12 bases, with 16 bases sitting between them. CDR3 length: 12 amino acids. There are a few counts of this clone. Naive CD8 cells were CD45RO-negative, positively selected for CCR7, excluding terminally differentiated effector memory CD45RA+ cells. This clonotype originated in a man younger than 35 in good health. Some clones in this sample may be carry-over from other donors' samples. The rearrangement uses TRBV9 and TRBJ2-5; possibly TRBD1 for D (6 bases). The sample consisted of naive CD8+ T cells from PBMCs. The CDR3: CASSPPDRFKYF. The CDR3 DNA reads TGTGCCAGCAGCCCACCCGACAGGTTTAAGTACTTC.